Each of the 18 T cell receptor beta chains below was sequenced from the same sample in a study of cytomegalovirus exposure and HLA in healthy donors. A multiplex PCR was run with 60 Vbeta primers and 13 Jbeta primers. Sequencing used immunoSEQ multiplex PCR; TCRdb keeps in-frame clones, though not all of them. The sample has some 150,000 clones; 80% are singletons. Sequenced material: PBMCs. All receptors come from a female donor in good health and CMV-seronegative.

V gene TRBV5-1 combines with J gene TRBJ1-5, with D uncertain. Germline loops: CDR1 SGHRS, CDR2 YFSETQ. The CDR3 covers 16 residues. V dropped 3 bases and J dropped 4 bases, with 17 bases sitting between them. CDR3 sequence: CASSSVPSPGNQPQHF. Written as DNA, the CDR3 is TGCGCCAGCAGCTCTGTTCCCTCCCCGGGGAATCAGCCCCAGCATTTT. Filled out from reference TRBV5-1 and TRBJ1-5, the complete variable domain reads KAGVTQTPRYLIKTRGQQVTLSCSPISGHRSVSWYQQTPGQGLQFLFEYFSETQRNKGNFPGRFSGRQFSNSRSEMNVSTLELGDSALYLCASSSVPSPGNQPQHFGDGTRLSIL.

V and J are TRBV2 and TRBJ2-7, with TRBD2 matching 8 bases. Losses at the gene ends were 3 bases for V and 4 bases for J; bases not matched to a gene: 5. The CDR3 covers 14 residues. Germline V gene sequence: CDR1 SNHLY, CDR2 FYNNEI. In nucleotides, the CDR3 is TGTGCCAGCAGTGACCTAAGCGGGAGATACGAGCAGTACTTC. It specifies CASSDLSGRYEQYF.

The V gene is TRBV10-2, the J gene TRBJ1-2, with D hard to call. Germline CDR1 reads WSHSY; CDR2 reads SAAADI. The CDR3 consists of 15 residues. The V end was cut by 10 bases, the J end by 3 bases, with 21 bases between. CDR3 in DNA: TGCGCCACCACTTCTTCCGGGAGATCTCACTATGGCTACACCTTC. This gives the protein CATTSSGRSHYGYTF.

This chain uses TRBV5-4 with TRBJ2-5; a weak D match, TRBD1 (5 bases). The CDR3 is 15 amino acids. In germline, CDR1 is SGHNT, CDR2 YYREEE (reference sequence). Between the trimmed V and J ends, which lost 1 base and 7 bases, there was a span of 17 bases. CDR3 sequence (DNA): TGTGCCAGCAGCTTGACAGGTCAAACCCTGGGGACCCAGTACTTC. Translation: CASSLTGQTLGTQYF.

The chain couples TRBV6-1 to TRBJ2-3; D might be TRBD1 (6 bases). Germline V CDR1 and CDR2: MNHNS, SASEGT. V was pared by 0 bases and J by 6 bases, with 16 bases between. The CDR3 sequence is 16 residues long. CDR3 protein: CASSEAGTRKVDTQYF. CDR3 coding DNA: TGTGCCAGCAGTGAAGCGGGGACACGCAAAGTCGATACGCAGTATTTT.

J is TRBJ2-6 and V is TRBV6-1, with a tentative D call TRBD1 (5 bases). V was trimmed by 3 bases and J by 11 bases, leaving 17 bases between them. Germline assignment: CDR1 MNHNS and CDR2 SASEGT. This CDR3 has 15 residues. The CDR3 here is CASSDSTGSVHVLTF. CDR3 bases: TGTGCCAGCAGTGATAGCACAGGCTCGGTCCACGTCCTGACTTTC.

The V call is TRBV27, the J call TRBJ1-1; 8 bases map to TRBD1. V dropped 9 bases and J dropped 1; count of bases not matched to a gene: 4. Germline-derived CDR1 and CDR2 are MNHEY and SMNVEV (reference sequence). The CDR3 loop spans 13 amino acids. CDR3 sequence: CASLQGGNTEAFF. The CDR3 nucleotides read TGTGCCAGTCTACAGGGGGGGAACACTGAAGCTTTCTTT.

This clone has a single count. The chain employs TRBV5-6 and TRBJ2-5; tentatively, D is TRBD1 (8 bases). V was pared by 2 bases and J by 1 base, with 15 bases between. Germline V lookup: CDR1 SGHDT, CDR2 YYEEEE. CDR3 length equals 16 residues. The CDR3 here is CASSLTGGGGQETQYF. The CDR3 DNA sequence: TGTGCCAGCAGCTTAACAGGGGGAGGGGGCCAAGAGACCCAGTACTTC.

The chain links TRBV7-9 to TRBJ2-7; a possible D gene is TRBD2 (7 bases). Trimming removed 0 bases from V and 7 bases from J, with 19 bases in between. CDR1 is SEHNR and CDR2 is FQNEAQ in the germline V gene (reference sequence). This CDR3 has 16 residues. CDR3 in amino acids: CASSLAQGGGVGEQYF. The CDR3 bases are TGTGCCAGCAGCTTAGCCCAAGGGGGGGGAGTTGGAGAGCAGTACTTC.

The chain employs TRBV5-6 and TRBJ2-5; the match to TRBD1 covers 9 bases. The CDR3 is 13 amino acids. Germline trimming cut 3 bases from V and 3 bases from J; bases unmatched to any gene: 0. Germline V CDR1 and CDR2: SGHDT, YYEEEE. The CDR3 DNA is TGTGCCAGCAGCTGGACAGGGGAAGAGACCCAGTACTTC. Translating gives CASSWTGEETQYF.

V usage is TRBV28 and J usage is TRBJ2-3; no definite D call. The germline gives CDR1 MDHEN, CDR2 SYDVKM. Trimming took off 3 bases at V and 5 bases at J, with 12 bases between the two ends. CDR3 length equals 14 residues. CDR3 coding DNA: TGTGCCAGCAGTTTCATGAGTGGAGAAGATACGCAGTATTTT. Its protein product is CASSFMSGEDTQYF.

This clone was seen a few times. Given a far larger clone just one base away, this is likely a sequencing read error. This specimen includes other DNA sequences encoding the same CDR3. CDR3 residues: CACPHGGTQYF. The CDR3 DNA reads as TGTGCCTGTCCTCACGGCGGGACTCAGTACTTC. The V and J genes are TRBV30 and TRBJ2-5, with a tentative D call TRBD2 (6 bases). V was trimmed by 6 bases and J by 11 bases, leaving 16 bases between them. The CDR3 loop spans 11 amino acids. Germline lookup yields CDR1 GTSNPN and CDR2 SVGIG (reference sequence).

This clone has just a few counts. This chain's CDR3 is CASRPCMGDYEQYF. CDR3 DNA sequence: TGTGCAAGTCGCCCCTGCATGGGCGACTACGAGCAGTACTTC. V is TRBV12-2 and J is TRBJ2-7; the listed D gene, TRBD1, was not tested against the DNA. TRBV12-2 is labeled a pseudogene. The CDR3 length is 14 residues.

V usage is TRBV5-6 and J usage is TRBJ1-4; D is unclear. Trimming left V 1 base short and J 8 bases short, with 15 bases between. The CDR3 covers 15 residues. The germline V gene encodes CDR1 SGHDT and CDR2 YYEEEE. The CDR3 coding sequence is TGTGCCAGCAGCTTGTCCCTTTTTACCGGGGAAAAACTGTTTTTT. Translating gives CASSLSLFTGEKLFF.

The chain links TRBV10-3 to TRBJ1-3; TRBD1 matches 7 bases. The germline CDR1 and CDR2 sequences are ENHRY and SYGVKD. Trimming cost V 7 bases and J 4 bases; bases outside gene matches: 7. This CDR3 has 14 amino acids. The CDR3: CAINNRGKGNTIYF. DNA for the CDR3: TGTGCCATCAACAACAGGGGAAAAGGAAACACCATATATTTT.

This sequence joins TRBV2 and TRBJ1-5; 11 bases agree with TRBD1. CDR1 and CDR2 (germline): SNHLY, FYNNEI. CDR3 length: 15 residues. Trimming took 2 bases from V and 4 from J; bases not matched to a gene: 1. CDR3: CASSERDRGNQPQHF. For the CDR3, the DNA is TGTGCCAGCAGTGAAAGGGACAGGGGGAATCAGCCCCAGCATTTT.

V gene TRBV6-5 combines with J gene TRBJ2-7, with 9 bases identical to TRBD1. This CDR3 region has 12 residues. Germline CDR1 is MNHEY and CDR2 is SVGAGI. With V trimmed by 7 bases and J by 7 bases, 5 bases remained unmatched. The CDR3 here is CASTPTGGEQYF. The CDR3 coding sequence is TGTGCCAGCACCCCGACAGGGGGGGAGCAGTACTTC.

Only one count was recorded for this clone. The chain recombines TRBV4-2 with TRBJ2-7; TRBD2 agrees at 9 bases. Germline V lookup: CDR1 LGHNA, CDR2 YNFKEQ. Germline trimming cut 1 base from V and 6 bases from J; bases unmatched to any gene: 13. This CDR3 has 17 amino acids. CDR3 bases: TGTGCCAGCAGCCAAGCATGGGGTATACTAGCGGGCGGCGAGCAGTACTTC. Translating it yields CASSQAWGILAGGEQYF.